Many counts were recorded for the clone carrying this T cell receptor (beta chain). The antigen is undetermined. The sample originates from a study of T cells after yellow fever vaccination. Study information: Fractions low in cell number were prepared with SMART-Seq v4 Ultra Low Input.

One entry per CDR3 protein results from TCRdb running MiXCR on the 5' RACE reads. The sample has 250,000 to 400,000 distinct CDR3 sequences, roughly 3.9% seen once. The CDR3 spans 15 residues. The junction had 10 bases not matched to a gene; V was cut back by 5 bases and J by 8 bases. From germline, CDR1 is SGHTA and CDR2 FQGNSA. Study-wide results and caveats: Booster samples showed a return of most primary-vaccination clones (about 96% CD4, roughly 85% CD8).

This rearrangement joins TRBV7-2 to TRBJ2-1, with 9 positions matching TRBD1. The sequence derives from a man between 18 and 35 years old who received the YFV17D yellow fever vaccine. The sequencing used PBMCs, collected 5 days after the yellow fever booster vaccination. CDR3 in amino acids: CASSKSGTGQHEQFF. CDR3 sequence (DNA): TGTGCCAGCAGCAAGTCCGGGACAGGGCAGCATGAGCAGTTCTTC.